This entry describes one T cell receptor beta chain. Its target is unknown. This sample was included in a study of T cell responses to AZD1222 COVID-19 vaccine. Study results and limitations: Spike was spanned by vaccine-associated CD4 TCRs, which were dominant at 160-218 and 743-854. The reported proportion of spike-specific TCRs targeting unmutated variant regions was nearly half. Repertoire collection took place solely once the T cell response had peaked.

V was clipped by 8 bases and J by 4 bases; unmatched bases: 10. CDR3 length equals 15 residues. Per germline, CDR1 LGHDT and CDR2 YNNKEL (reference sequence). The assay was immunoSEQ multiplex PCR, and TCRdb's table has in-frame clones only and misses some. The table includes some 140,000 clones, about 91% detected once. The chain links TRBV3-1 (or the pseudogene TRBV3-2) to TRBJ2-2; 7 bases fit TRBD2. The receptor's source is an adult in good health. Source: peripheral blood, taken on day 0 of AZD1222 vaccination. The CDR3 DNA reads TGTGCCAGCGGACGACCGGGGGAGGGCACCGGGGAGCTGTTTTTT. Translation gives CASGRPGEGTGELFF.